Many counts were recorded for the clone carrying this T cell receptor (beta chain). The antigen is not known. V lost 4 bases to trimming and J lost 6 bases; unmatched junction nucleotides: 15. CDR3 length: 17 residues. CDR1 and CDR2 (germline): LGHDT, YNNKEL (reference sequence). The data are from a study of breast tumors, draining lymph nodes, adjacent tissues. Regarding the study as a whole: Data only fit, rather than demonstrated, lymph node origin of most tumor T cells.

TCRdb itself ran the multiplex PCR reads through MiXCR, one entry per CDR3 protein. The sample comprises more than 50,000 distinct CDR3 sequences, roughly 44% of which are singletons, and around 8% rests with the top ten. Sequenced material: breast tumor tissue. This sequence joins TRBV3-1 and TRBJ2-7; 10 nucleotides line up with TRBD2. The TCR was taken from a female donor with breast cancer. Some clones in this sample may be carry-over from other donors' samples. The CDR3 region is CASSPRVGTSVSSEQYF. DNA of the CDR3: TGTGCCAGCAGCCCTCGGGTCGGGACTAGCGTCTCGAGCGAGCAGTACTTC.